This is a list of T cell receptor beta chains from one sample in a study of OX40 agonist ivuxolimab in advanced cancers. Using immunoSEQ multiplex PCR, the repertoire was profiled, and TCRdb retains in-frame clones only, with some absent. The sample shows 34,000 or so clones, 81% of them seen only once. Specimen: CD4+ or CD8+ T cells sorted from blood, collected in a trial of the OX40 agonist ivuxolimab. All receptors come from an adult with an advanced solid tumor such as melanoma, head and neck, liver or kidney cancer. Each CDR3 is given with its conserved first and last residue. The order of the fields is CDR3 protein, CDR3 DNA, clone size, V gene, D gene, J gene. D genes are given only for firm matches. A row's size may be missing; if present it is once, few, many or a size class.

CASSYGGVDGYTF | TGCGCCAGCAGCTATGGGGGTGTGGATGGCTACACCTTC | - | TRBV5-1 | - | TRBJ1-2
CASSPGAASYEQYF | TGTGCCAGCAGCCCCGGCGCGGCTTCCTACGAGCAGTACTTC | - | TRBV7-9 | - | TRBJ2-7
CASNPGRAYGYTF | TGTGCCAGCAACCCGGGGAGGGCCTATGGCTACACCTTC | - | TRBV6-5 | - | TRBJ1-2
CASSSGGAMETQYF | TGTGCCAGCAGTTCCGGGGGGGCCATGGAGACCCAGTACTTC | - | TRBV5-4 | TRBD2 | TRBJ2-5
CASSKAYAAYNEQFF | TGTGCCAGCAGCAAAGCTTACGCGGCCTACAATGAGCAGTTCTTC | - | TRBV21-1 | - | TRBJ2-1
CASYRTLMGGYTF | TGTGCCAGCTATCGGACGTTGATGGGGGGCTACACCTTC | - | TRBV6-1 | - | TRBJ1-2
CASSPPRDGIKNTEAFF | TGTGCCAGCAGCCCCCCTAGGGACGGAATAAAGAACACTGAAGCTTTCTTT | - | TRBV13 | - | TRBJ1-1
CASSLRGNSGANVLTF | TGTGCCAGCAGCTTGCGCGGGAACTCTGGGGCCAACGTCCTGACTTTC | - | TRBV5-5 | - | TRBJ2-6
CASSSSGRTSGNNEQFF | TGTGCCAGCAGCTCGAGCGGGCGGACTAGCGGGAACAATGAGCAGTTCTTC | once | TRBV7-3 | TRBD2 | TRBJ2-1
CASSQETGGYNEQFF | TGTGCCAGCAGCCAAGAAACAGGGGGATACAATGAGCAGTTCTTC | - | TRBV4-2 | TRBD1 | TRBJ2-1
CAIPSGTGDMNTEAFF | TGTGCCATCCCATCCGGGACAGGCGACATGAACACTGAAGCTTTCTTT | - | TRBV7-2 | TRBD1 | TRBJ1-1
CASTLQSRVGSEAFF | TGTGCCAGCACCCTGCAATCCCGGGTAGGGTCTGAAGCTTTCTTT | once | TRBV7-2 | - | TRBJ1-1
CASSLERAWDIQYF | TGTGCCAGCAGCTTAGAACGCGCCTGGGACATTCAGTACTTC | - | TRBV11-2 | - | TRBJ2-4
CASSLELITGELFF | TGTGCCAGCAGCTTAGAATTGATCACCGGGGAGCTGTTTTTT | once | TRBV7-9 | - | TRBJ2-2
CASSLRQGGNTEAFF | TGTGCCAGCAGCCTCCGACAGGGTGGTAACACTGAAGCTTTCTTT | - | TRBV7-8 | TRBD1 | TRBJ1-1
CASSDETDPVQETQYF | TGTGCCAGCAGTGATGAGACAGATCCCGTCCAAGAGACCCAGTACTTC | - | TRBV6-4 | - | TRBJ2-5
CASSPRTGAQETQYF | TGTGCCAGCAGCCCCCGGACAGGGGCCCAAGAGACCCAGTACTTC | few | TRBV11-2 | TRBD1 | TRBJ2-5
CASSYLGRGSGYTF | TGTGCCAGCAGTTACCTGGGGAGGGGAAGTGGCTACACCTTC | - | TRBV6-5 | - | TRBJ1-2
CASSHTDSHYQPQHF | TGTGCCAGCTCACATACCGACAGTCACTATCAGCCCCAGCATTTT | - | TRBV18 | - | TRBJ1-5
CAWGAGGDTIYF | TGTGCCTGGGGGGCCGGGGGGGACACCATATATTTT | - | TRBV30 | - | TRBJ1-3
CAWTGEGQGPFLINYGYTF | TGTGCCTGGACAGGGGAAGGGCAGGGGCCGTTTTTAATTAACTATGGCTACACCTTC | - | TRBV30 | - | TRBJ1-2
CAWKRGNTIYF | TGTGCCTGGAAAAGGGGAAACACCATATATTTT | - | TRBV30 | - | TRBJ1-3
CATLVTGSNQPQHF | TGTGCCACCTTAGTGACGGGAAGCAATCAGCCCCAGCATTTT | - | TRBV28 | - | TRBJ1-5
CASSLESGRASYEQYF | TGCGCCAGCAGCTTGGAAAGCGGGAGGGCCTCCTACGAGCAGTACTTC | - | TRBV5-1 | TRBD2 | TRBJ2-7
CASSVRLAAPGTGELFF | TGTGCCAGCAGCGTCCGACTAGCCGCCCCGGGGACCGGGGAGCTGTTTTTT | - | TRBV9 | TRBD2 | TRBJ2-2
CASSLDSGPGYTF | TGTGCCAGCAGCTTAGATTCAGGACCTGGCTACACCTTC | - | TRBV7-9 | - | TRBJ1-2
CASSHGTSLFYGYTF | TGTGCCAGCAGTCACGGGACAAGTTTGTTCTATGGCTACACCTTC | - | TRBV11-2 | - | TRBJ1-2
CASSLAIGGAFGYTF | TGTGCCAGCAGCTTGGCGATAGGGGGCGCATTTGGCTACACCTTC | - | TRBV5-6 | TRBD1 | TRBJ1-2
CASSGGTVNEKLFF | TGTGCCAGCAGTGGCGGGACAGTTAATGAAAAACTGTTTTTT | - | TRBV6-1 | TRBD1 | TRBJ1-4
CASSQTPPGLAGGEQFF | TGCGCCAGCAGCCAAACTCCGCCGGGACTAGCGGGGGGCGAGCAGTTCTTC | - | TRBV4-3 | TRBD2 | TRBJ2-1
CASALAGAGTQYF | TGTGCTAGTGCGCTAGCGGGAGCAGGTACGCAGTATTTT | few | TRBV12-5 | TRBD2 | TRBJ2-3
CASRFGGMGLNIQYF | TGTGCCAGCCGGTTCGGGGGAATGGGATTAAACATTCAGTACTTC | - | TRBV7-2 | - | TRBJ2-4
CASSHQRQPTQYF | TGTGCCAGCAGCCATCAGCGACAACCGACCCAGTACTTC | - | TRBV7-9 | - | TRBJ2-5
CASSAFGVGGYTF | TGTGCCAGCAGCGCCTTTGGGGTTGGTGGCTACACCTTC | - | TRBV21-1 | - | TRBJ1-2
CASSFDGGVGYGYTF | TGTGCCAGCAGCTTTGATGGGGGAGTAGGCTATGGCTACACCTTC | few | TRBV7-8 | - | TRBJ1-2
CASTLGLSTDTQYF | TGTGCCAGCACTCTGGGCCTTAGCACAGATACGCAGTATTTT | - | TRBV6-5 | - | TRBJ2-3
CASSRGQQNTGELFF | TGTGCCAGCAGCCGGGGACAGCAGAACACCGGGGAGCTGTTTTTT | - | TRBV7-6 | TRBD1 | TRBJ2-2
CASSKGDRVISYEQYF | TGTGCCAGCAGCAAAGGGGACAGGGTAATCTCCTACGAGCAGTACTTC | - | TRBV21-1 | - | TRBJ2-7
CASSLVGRMNTEAFF | TGCGCCAGCAGCTTGGTGGGACGTATGAACACTGAAGCTTTCTTT | - | TRBV5-1 | - | TRBJ1-1
CASSLGGTPSFF | TGTGCCAGCAGCTTAGGGGGGACCCCAAGCTTCTTT | - | TRBV7-2 | - | TRBJ1-1
CASTTDRFSYNEQFF | TGTGCCAGCACCACCGACAGGTTCTCCTACAATGAGCAGTTCTTC | - | TRBV9 | - | TRBJ2-1
CASSDLTRDGRYYEQYF | TGTGCCAGCAGCGACCTGACCCGGGACGGAAGATACTACGAGCAGTACTTC | - | TRBV21-1 | - | TRBJ2-7
CASSFGGGNTEAFF | TGTGCCAGCAGCTTTGGGGGCGGGAACACTGAAGCTTTCTTT | - | TRBV7-9 | - | TRBJ1-1
CASIDSGRIYEQYF | TGTGCCAGCATCGACTCCGGGAGGATCTACGAGCAGTACTTC | - | TRBV5-6 | TRBD2 | TRBJ2-7
CASSRLNSNQPQHF | TGTGCCAGCAGTCGTTTAAATAGCAATCAGCCCCAGCATTTT | few | TRBV2 | - | TRBJ1-5
CASSRGQNYGYTF | TGTGCCAGCAGCCGGGGTCAGAACTATGGCTACACCTTC | - | TRBV7-9 | - | TRBJ1-2
CASSWDSYEQYF | TGTGCCAGCAGCTGGGACAGCTACGAGCAGTACTTC | - | TRBV5-5 | TRBD1 | TRBJ2-7
CASSTTGNGYTF | TGTGCCAGCAGTACAACAGGGAATGGCTACACCTTC | - | TRBV28 | - | TRBJ1-2
CASSSLSYNEQFF | TGTGCCAGCAGCTCTCTGTCCTACAATGAGCAGTTCTTC | - | TRBV7-6 | - | TRBJ2-1